This TCR beta chain emerged from a study of CD8 T cells in ankylosing spondylitis. There are 15 residues in the CDR3. Germline-derived CDR1 and CDR2 are SGHVS and FQNEAQ. V shed 1 base and J shed 1 base, with 8 bases lying between them. TCRdb processed the 5' RACE reads anew with MiXCR; each CDR3 protein has one entry. This sample has 150,000 to 200,000 distinct CDR3 sequences, with about a sixth found just once. This clonotype came up many times. This chain joins TRBV7-8 and TRBJ1-5; D is possibly TRBD1 (5 bases). The sequencing sample was made of blood, either unsorted or a sorted T cell fraction (not recorded which). The TCR originated in a male donor with ankylosing spondylitis or in good health (not recorded which). The DNA of the CDR3 is TGTGCCAGCAGCTTAGAAGGGGAAAGCAATCAGCCCCAGCATTTT. Translating gives CASSLEGESNQPQHF. Together with reference TRBV7-8 and TRBJ1-5, the CDR3 gives the full variable domain: GAGVSQSPRYKVAKRGQDVALRCDPISGHVSLFWYQQALGQGPEFLTYFQNEAQLDKSGLPSDRFFAERPEGSVSTLKIQRTQQEDSAVYLCASSLEGESNQPQHFGDGTRLSIL.